This TCR beta chain was documented in a study of T cell responses to AZD1222 COVID-19 vaccine. Here immunoSEQ multiplex PCR was the method, and the copy in TCRdb shows in-frame clones only, minus some. The sample yields some 130,000 clones, roughly 88% seen once. V was trimmed by 6 bases and J by 6 bases, leaving 14 bases between them. This CDR3 is built from 13 residues. The sequence derives from an adult in good health. This chain connects TRBV12-3 or TRBV12-4 to TRBJ1-2; possible D gene TRBD1, 5 bases. This material consisted of peripheral blood, taken on day 0 of AZD1222 vaccination. For the CDR3, the DNA is TGTGCCAGCAGGGGGACCGACGTTAATGGCTACACCTTC. Translated: CASRGTDVNGYTF.